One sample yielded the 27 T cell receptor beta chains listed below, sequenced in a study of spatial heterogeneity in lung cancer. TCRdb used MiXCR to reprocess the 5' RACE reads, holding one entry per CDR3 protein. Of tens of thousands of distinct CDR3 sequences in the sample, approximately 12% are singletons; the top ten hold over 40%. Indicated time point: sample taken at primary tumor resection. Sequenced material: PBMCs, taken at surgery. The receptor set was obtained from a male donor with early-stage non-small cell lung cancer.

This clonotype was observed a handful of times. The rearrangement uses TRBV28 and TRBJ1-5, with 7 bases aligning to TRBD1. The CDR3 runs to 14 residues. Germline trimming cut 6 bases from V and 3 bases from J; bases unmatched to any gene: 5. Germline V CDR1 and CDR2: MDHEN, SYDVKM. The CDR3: CASRSGQFNQPQHF. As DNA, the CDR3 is TGTGCCAGCAGGTCGGGACAGTTCAATCAGCCCCAGCATTTT.

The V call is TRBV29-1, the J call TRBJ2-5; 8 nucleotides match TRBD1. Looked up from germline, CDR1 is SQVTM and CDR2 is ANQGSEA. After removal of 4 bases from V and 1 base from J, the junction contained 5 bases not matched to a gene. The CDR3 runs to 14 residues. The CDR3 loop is CSVADRGTQETQYF. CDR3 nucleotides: TGCAGCGTTGCCGACAGGGGAACCCAAGAGACCCAGTACTTC.

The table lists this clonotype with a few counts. CDR3 nucleotide sequence: TGTGCCAGCTCAACTGGCAGCTACCAGGAGCAGTACTTC. It encodes CASSTGSYQEQYF. This chain joins TRBV18 and TRBJ2-7; D unresolved. This CDR3 has 13 amino acids. V lost 5 bases and J 7 bases, leaving 15 bases between the germline ends. Germline V gene sequence: CDR1 KGHSH, CDR2 LQKENI. Complete variable domain (other parts from reference TRBV18 and TRBJ2-7): NAGVMQNPRHLVRRRGQEARLRCSPMKGHSHVYWYRQLPEEGLKFMVYLQKENIIDESGMPKERFSAEFPKEGPSILRIQQVVRGDSAAYFCASSTGSYQEQYFGPGTRLTVT.

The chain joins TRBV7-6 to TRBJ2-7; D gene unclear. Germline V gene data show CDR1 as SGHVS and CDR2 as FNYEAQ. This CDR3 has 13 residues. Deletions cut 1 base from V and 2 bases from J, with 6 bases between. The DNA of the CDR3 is TGTGCCAGCAGCTTAGACATTCCCTACGAGCAGTACTTC. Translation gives CASSLDIPYEQYF.

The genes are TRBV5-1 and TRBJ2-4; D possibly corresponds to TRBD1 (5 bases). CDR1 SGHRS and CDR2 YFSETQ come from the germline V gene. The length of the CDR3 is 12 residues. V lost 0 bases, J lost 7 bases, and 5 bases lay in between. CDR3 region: CASSLDRNIQYF. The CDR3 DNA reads TGCGCCAGCAGCTTGGACAGGAACATTCAGTACTTC. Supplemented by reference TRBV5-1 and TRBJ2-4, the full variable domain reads KAGVTQTPRYLIKTRGQQVTLSCSPISGHRSVSWYQQTPGQGLQFLFEYFSETQRNKGNFPGRFSGRQFSNSRSEMNVSTLELGDSALYLCASSLDRNIQYFGAGTRLSVL.

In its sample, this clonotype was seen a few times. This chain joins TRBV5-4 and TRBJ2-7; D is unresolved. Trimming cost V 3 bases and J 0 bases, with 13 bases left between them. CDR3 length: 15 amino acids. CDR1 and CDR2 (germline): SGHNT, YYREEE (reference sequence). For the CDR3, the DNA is TGTGCCAGCAGCTCTGCCGGGCGTTACTCCTACGAGCAGTACTTC. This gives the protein CASSSAGRYSYEQYF. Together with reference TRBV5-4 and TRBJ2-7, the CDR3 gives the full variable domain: ETGVTQSPTHLIKTRGQQVTLRCSSQSGHNTVSWYQQALGQGPQFIFQYYREEENGRGNFPPRFSGLQFPNYSSELNVNALELDDSALYLCASSSAGRYSYEQYFGPGTRLTVT.

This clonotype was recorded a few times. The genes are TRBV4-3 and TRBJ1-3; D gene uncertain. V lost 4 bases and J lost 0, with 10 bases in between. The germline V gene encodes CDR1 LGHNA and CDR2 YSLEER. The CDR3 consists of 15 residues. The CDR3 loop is CASSPRRDSGNTIYF. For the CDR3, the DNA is TGCGCCAGCAGCCCCCGAAGGGACTCTGGAAACACCATATATTTT.

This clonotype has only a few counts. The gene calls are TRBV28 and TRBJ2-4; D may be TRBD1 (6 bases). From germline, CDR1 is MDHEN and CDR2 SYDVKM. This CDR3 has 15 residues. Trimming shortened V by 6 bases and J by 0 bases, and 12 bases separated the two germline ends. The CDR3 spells CASSPQGLAKNIQYF. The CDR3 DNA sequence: TGTGCCAGCAGCCCCCAGGGGTTAGCCAAAAACATTCAGTACTTC.

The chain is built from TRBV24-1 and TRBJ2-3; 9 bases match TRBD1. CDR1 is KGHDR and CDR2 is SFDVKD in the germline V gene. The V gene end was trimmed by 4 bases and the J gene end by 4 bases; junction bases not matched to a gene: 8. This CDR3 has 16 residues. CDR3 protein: CATSDFLGTGPDTQYF. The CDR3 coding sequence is TGTGCCACCAGTGACTTCCTCGGGACAGGGCCAGATACGCAGTATTTT.

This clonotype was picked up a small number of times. CDR3 sequence (DNA): TGTGCCACCACTTCAGGGGAGGGGTGGGACAATGAGCAGTTCTTC. Its translation is CATTSGEGWDNEQFF. The V call is TRBV24-1, the J call TRBJ2-1; a possible D gene is TRBD2 (7 bases). The V end was cut by 8 bases, the J end by 5 bases, with 18 bases between. The CDR3 runs 15 residues. Germline values: CDR1 KGHDR, CDR2 SFDVKD.

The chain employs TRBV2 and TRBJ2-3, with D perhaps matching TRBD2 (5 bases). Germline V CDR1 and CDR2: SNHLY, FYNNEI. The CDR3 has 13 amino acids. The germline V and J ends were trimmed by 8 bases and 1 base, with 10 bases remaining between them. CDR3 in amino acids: CASGQRGTDTQYF. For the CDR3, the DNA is TGTGCCAGCGGCCAGAGGGGCACAGATACGCAGTATTTT.

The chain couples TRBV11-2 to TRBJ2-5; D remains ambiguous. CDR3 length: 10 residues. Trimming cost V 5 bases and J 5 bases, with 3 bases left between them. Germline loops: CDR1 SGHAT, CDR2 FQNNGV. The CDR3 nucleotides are TGTGCCAGCAGCGGGGAGACCCAGTACTTC. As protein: CASSGETQYF.

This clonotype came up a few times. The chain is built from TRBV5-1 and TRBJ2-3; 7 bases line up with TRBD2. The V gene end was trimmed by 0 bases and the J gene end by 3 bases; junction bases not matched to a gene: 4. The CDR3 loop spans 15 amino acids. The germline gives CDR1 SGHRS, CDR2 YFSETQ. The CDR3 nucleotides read TGCGCCAGCAGCTTGGGCCTAGCGGAAACAGATACGCAGTATTTT. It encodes CASSLGLAETDTQYF.

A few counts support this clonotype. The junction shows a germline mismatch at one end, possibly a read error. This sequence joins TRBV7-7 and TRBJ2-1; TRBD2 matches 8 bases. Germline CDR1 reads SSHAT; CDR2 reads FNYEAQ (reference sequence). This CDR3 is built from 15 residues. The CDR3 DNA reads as TGTGCTAGCAGCCCCGCGGGGGGCGGGTACAATGAGCAGTTCTTC. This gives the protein CASSPAGGGYNEQFF.

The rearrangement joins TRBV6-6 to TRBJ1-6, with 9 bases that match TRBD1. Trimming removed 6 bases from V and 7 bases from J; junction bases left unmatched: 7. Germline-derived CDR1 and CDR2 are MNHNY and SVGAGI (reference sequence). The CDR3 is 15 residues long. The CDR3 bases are TGTGCCAGCAGACTAACAGGGGGCGCGAATTCACCCCTCCACTTT. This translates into CASRLTGGANSPLHF.

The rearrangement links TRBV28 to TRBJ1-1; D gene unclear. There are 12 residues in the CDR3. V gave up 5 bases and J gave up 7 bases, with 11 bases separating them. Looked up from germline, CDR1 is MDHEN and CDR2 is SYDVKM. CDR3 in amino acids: CASSKYRYEAFF. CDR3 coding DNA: TGTGCCAGCAGTAAATACAGATATGAAGCTTTCTTT.

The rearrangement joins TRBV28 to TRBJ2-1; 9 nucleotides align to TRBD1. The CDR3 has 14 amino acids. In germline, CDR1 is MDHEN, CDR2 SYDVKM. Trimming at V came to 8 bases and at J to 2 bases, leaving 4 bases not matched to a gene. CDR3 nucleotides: TGTGCCAGCTGGACAGGGGACCCCTACAATGAGCAGTTCTTC. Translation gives CASWTGDPYNEQFF.

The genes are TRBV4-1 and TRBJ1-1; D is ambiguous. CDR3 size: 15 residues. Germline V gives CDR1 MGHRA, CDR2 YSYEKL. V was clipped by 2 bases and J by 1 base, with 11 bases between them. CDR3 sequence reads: CASSQQALGNTEAFF. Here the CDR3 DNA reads TGCGCCAGCAGCCAACAGGCTTTAGGGAACACTGAAGCTTTCTTT.

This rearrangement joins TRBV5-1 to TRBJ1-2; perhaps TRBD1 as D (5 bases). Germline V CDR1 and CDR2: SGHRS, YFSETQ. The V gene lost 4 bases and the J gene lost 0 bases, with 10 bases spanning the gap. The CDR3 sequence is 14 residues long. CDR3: CASSLGTANYGYTF. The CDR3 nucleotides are TGCGCCAGCAGCCTGGGGACGGCTAACTATGGCTACACCTTC. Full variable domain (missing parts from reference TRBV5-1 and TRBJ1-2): KAGVTQTPRYLIKTRGQQVTLSCSPISGHRSVSWYQQTPGQGLQFLFEYFSETQRNKGNFPGRFSGRQFSNSRSEMNVSTLELGDSALYLCASSLGTANYGYTFGSGTRLTVV.

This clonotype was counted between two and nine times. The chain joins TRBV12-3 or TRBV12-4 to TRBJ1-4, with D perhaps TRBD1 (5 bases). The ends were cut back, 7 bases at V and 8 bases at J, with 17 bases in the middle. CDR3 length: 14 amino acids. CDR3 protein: CASTRGRVGEKLFF. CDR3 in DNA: TGTGCCAGCACCCGGGGGAGGGTGGGGGAAAAACTGTTTTTT.

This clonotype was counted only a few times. The CDR3 here is CSARDGTLTYEQYF. Written as DNA, the CDR3 is TGCAGTGCTAGAGATGGCACCCTAACCTACGAGCAGTACTTC. This chain links TRBV20-1 with TRBJ2-7; D is ambiguous. This CDR3 has 14 residues. CDR1 is DFQATT, CDR2 SNEGSKA, per germline (reference sequence). V lost 0 bases, J lost 2 bases, and 11 bases lay in between.

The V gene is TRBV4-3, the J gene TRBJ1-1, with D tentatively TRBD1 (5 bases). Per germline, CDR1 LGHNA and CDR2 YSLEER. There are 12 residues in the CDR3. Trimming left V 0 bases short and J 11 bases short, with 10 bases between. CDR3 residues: CASSQEGGWAFF. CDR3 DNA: TGCGCCAGCAGCCAAGAGGGGGGATGGGCTTTCTTT.

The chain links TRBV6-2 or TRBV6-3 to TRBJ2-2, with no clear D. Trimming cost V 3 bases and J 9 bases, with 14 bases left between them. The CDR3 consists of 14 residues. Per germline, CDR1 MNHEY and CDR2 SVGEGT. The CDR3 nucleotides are TGTGCCAGCAGTTATGGGATTCTAAACCGGGAGCTGTTTTTT. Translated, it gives CASSYGILNRELFF.

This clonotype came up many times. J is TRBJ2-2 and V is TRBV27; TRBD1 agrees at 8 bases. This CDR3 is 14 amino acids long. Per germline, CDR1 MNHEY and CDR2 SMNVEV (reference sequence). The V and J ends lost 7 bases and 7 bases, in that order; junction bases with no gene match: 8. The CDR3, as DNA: TGTGCCAGCAAAGTCAGGGGGCAGGGCGGGGAGCTGTTTTTT. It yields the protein CASKVRGQGGELFF.

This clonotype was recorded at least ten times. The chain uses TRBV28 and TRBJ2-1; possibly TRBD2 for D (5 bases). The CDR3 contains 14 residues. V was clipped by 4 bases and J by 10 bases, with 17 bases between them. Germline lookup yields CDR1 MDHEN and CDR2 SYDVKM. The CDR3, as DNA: TGTGCCAGCAGTTCCCCGAGGCCTCGAGGGGAGCAGTTCTTC. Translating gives CASSSPRPRGEQFF.

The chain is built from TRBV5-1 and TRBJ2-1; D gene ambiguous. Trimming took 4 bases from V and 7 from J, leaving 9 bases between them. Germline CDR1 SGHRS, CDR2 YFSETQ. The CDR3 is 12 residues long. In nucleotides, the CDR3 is TGCGCCAGCAGCATCTACGGTAATGAGCAGTTCTTC. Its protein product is CASSIYGNEQFF.

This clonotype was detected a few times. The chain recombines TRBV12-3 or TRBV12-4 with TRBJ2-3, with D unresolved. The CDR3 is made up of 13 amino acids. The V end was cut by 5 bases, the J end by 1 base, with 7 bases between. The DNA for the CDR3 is TGTGCCAGCAGTCCCTCGGGCACAGATACGCAGTATTTT. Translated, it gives CASSPSGTDTQYF.